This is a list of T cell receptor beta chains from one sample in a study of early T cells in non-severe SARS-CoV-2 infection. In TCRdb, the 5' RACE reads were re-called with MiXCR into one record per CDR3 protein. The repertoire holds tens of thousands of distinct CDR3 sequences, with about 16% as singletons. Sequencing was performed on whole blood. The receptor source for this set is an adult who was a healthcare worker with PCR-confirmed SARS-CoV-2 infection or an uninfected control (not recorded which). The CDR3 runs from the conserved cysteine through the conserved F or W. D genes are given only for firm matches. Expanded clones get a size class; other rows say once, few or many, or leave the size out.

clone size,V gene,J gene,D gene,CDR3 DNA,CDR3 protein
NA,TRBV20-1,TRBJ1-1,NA,TGCAGTGCCGCTCTGGACGGGAACACTGAAGCTTTCTTT,CSAALDGNTEAFF
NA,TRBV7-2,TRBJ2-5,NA,TGTGCCAGCAGCTGGAGTGAAGGAGAGACCCAGTACTTC,CASSWSEGETQYF
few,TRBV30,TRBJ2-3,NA,TGTGCCTGGACCCCCCCAGCAGACAGCACAGATACGCAGTATTTT,CAWTPPADSTDTQYF
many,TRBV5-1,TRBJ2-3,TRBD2,TGCGCCAGCAGCTTGAGGCCTTCCGGGACTAGCGGGAGGGCAGATACGCAGTATTTT,CASSLRPSGTSGRADTQYF
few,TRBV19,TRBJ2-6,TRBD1,TGTGCCAGTAGTCTCGGACAGGGGAGAGGTGGGGCCAACGTCCTGACTTTC,CASSLGQGRGGANVLTF
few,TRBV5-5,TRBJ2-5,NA,TGTGCCAGCAGCTTGCAGGGAGAGACCCAGTACTTC,CASSLQGETQYF
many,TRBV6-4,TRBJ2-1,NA,TGTGCCAGCAGGGCACTCTCGAGCTCCTACAATGAGCAGTTCTTC,CASRALSSSYNEQFF
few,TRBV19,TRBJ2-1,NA,TGTGCCAGTAGTATGGGGAGCTACAATGAGCAGTTCTTC,CASSMGSYNEQFF
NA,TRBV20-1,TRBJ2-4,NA,TGCAGTGTTTTGACAGAGCCAGCCAAAAACATTCAGTACTTC,CSVLTEPAKNIQYF
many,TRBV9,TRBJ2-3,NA,TGTGCCAGCAGCGCGTCGGCCGATACGCAGTATTTT,CASSASADTQYF
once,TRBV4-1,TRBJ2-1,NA,TGCGCCAGCAGCCAAGACTCCTCGTACCCGAAAGGATTCTTC,CASSQDSSYPKGFF
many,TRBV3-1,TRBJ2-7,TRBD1,TGTGCCAGCCCAAGGACAGGGGGATACGAGCAGTACTTC,CASPRTGGYEQYF
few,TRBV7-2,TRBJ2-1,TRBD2,TGTGCCAGCAGGGCTAGCGGAAGATACAATGAGCAGTTCTTC,CASRASGRYNEQFF
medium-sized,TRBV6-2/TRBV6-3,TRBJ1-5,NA,TGTGCCAGCACCAAGGGGGGACCTCCACAGCCCCAGCATTTT,CASTKGGPPQPQHF
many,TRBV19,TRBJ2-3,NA,TGTGCCAGTAGTCTTCGGGGAACAGATACGCAGTATTTT,CASSLRGTDTQYF
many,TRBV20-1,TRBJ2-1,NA,TGCAGTGCTATCCTCCCCCCGGGGAACAATGAGCAGTTCTTC,CSAILPPGNNEQFF
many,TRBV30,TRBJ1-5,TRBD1,TGTGCCTACACCTCCGGGACAGACATGCAGCCCCAGCATTTT,CAYTSGTDMQPQHF
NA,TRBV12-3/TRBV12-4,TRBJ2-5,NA,TGTGCCAGCAGTTTTCGGGCAGCAGAGACCCAGTACTTC,CASSFRAAETQYF
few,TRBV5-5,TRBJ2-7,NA,TGTGCCAGCAGCACAGAGGGGGACGACTACGAGCAGTACTTC,CASSTEGDDYEQYF
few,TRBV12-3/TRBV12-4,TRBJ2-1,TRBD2,TGTGCCAGCAGCCCAACTAGCGGGAGGGCCCCGAGGGACTACAATGAGCAGTTCTTC,CASSPTSGRAPRDYNEQFF
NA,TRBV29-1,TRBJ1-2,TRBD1,TGCAGCGTTGAAGAACAGGGGGCTCGTGGCTACACCTTC,CSVEEQGARGYTF
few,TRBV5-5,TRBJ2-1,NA,TGTGCCAGCAGCTTGGGGCAGGGCTCCTACAATGAGCAGTTCTTC,CASSLGQGSYNEQFF
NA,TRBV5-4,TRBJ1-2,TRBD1,TGTGCCAGCAGCCCGGGACAGGGAAGTGGCTACACCTTC,CASSPGQGSGYTF
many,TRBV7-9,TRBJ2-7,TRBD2,TGTGCCAGCAGCTCTGGGACTAGCGGGAGGTTCGAGCAGTACTTC,CASSSGTSGRFEQYF
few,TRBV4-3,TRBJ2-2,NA,TGCGCCAGCAGCCAAGAGCCTAGCGTCGCCGGGGAGCTGTTTTTT,CASSQEPSVAGELFF
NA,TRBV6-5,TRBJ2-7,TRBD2,TGTGCCAGCAGGGAGGCGACGGGAGGTTTCTACGAGCAGTACTTC,CASREATGGFYEQYF
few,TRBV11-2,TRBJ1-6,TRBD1,TGTGCCAGCAGCTTGACAGGGGGCAGTTCACCCCTCCACTTT,CASSLTGGSSPLHF
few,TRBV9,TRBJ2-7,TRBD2,TGTGCCATCCAGCGGGAGACCCACGAGCAGTACTTC,CAIQRETHEQYF
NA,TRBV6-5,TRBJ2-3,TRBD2,TGTGCCAGCAGTGGACTAGCGGGAGTGGGAGATACGCAGTATTTT,CASSGLAGVGDTQYF
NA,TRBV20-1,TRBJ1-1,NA,TGCAGTGCTAGAATAGGGGACACTGAAGCTTTCTTT,CSARIGDTEAFF
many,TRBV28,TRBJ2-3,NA,TGTGCCAGCACGGGGGCGGAGGGGCTCACAGATACGCAGTATTTT,CASTGAEGLTDTQYF
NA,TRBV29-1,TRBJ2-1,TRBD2,TGCAGCGTGGGAGGGGCACGCGAGCAGTTCTTC,CSVGGAREQFF
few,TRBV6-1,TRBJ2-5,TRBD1,TGTGCCAGCAGTGAAGGCCCGCTTGGGGACAGGGGAGAGACCCAGTACTTC,CASSEGPLGDRGETQYF
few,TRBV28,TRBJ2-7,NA,TGTGCCAGCAGTTTAGGCGCTCGTGGCGGGATCCCCTACGAGCAGTACTTC,CASSLGARGGIPYEQYF
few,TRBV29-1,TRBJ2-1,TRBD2,TGCAGCGGGGGGGGATACAATGAGCAGTTCTTC,CSGGGYNEQFF
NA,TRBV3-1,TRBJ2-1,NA,TGTGCCAGCAGCCACGGCGGGACCTACAATGAGCAGTTCTTC,CASSHGGTYNEQFF
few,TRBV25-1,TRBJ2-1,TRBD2,TGTGCCAGCACTCCACTAGCGGGTTTTGAGAAGTTCTTC,CASTPLAGFEKFF
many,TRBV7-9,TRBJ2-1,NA,TGTGCCAGCAGCATTCCGACTAACCCCTACAATGAGCAGTTCTTC,CASSIPTNPYNEQFF
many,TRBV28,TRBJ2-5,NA,TGTGCCAGCAGCTTAAGGGCGTCCCAGTACTTC,CASSLRASQYF
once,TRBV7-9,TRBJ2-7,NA,TGTGCCAGTGAGACAGTATTTTCCCGGCGGCAGTACTTC,CASETVFSRRQYF
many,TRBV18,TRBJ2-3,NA,TGTGCCAGCTCCCCGGTCGGAGATACGCAGTATTTT,CASSPVGDTQYF
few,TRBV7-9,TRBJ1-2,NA,TGTGCCAGCAGCCCCGGGACAACCAGGAGCTACACCTTC,CASSPGTTRSYTF
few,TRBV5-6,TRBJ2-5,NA,TGTGCCAGCAGCTTGGATCGGCTAGCGCCAGAGACCCAGTACTTC,CASSLDRLAPETQYF
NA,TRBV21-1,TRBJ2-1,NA,TGTGCCAGCAGCAAAATTGTAGAGCTTACTACTAGCGGGACCTACAATGAGCAGTTCTTC,CASSKIVELTTSGTYNEQFF
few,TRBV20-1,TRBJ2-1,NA,TGCAGTGCTAGAGATAGTCGCGGAGGGAACCGTGTGGTCTTC,CSARDSRGGNRVVF
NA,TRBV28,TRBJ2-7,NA,TGTGCCAGCAGTTTCCTTAACTACGAGCAGTACTTC,CASSFLNYEQYF
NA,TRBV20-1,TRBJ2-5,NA,TGCAGTGCTCGCCCCAGAGGGGGGACCCAGTACTTC,CSARPRGGTQYF
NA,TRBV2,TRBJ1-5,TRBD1,TGTGCCAGCAGTACCGGACAGGAGAGTCAGCCCCAGCATTTT,CASSTGQESQPQHF
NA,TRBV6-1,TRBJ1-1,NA,TGTGCCAGCAGTGCGACAGCGAACACTGAAGCTTTCTTT,CASSATANTEAFF
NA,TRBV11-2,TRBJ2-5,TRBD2,TGTGCCAGCAGCCCACCCCTCCAACGACTAGCCAATCAAGAGACCCAGAACTTC,CASSPPLQRLANQETQNF
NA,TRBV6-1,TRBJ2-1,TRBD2,TGTGCCAGCAGTGGTCTAGCGGGAGGTGGGTACAATGAGCAGTTCTTC,CASSGLAGGGYNEQFF
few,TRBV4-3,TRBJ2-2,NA,TGCGCCAGCAGCCAAGGAGATGTCGGGGAGCTGTTTTTT,CASSQGDVGELFF
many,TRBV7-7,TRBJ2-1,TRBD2,TGTGCCAGCAGCCAGGGACTAGCGGGGGTTAATGAGCAGTTCTTC,CASSQGLAGVNEQFF
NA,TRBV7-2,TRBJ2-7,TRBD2,TGTGCCAGCAGCTTACTTAGCGGGGTGGGCGAGCAGTACTTC,CASSLLSGVGEQYF